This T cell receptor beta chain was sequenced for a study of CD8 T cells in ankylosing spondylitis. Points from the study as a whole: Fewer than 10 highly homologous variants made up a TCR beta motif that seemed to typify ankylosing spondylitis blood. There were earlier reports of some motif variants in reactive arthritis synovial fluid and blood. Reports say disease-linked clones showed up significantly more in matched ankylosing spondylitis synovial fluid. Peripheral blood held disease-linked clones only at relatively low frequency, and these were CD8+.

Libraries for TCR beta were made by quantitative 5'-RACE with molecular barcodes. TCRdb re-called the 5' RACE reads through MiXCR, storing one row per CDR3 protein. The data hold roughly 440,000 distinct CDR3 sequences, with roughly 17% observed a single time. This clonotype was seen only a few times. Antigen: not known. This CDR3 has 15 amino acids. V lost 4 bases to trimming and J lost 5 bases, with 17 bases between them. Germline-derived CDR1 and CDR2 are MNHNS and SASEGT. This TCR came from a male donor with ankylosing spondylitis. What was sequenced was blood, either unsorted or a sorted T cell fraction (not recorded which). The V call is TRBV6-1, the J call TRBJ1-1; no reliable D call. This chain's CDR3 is CASSGGAVGQTEAFF. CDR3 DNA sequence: TGTGCCAGCAGTGGGGGAGCGGTAGGGCAAACTGAAGCTTTCTTT.